The clone carrying this TCR beta chain was picked up many times. From the RT-PCR reads, TCRdb called clonotypes with MiXCR, one entry per CDR3 protein. Counted here are about 700,000 distinct CDR3 sequences, 14% occurring once; the ten biggest clones make up 3.6%. The CDR3 extends over 13 amino acids. Looked up from germline, CDR1 is DFQATT and CDR2 is SNEGSKA (reference sequence). Trimming removed 5 bases at V and 1 base at J, with 11 bases between. The V and J genes are TRBV20-1 and TRBJ2-5, with D possibly matching TRBD1 (6 bases). Sequences were obtained from memory CD4+ T cells from blood. The TCR was taken from a female donor in good health, serving as a healthy control. CDR3 bases: TGCAGTGCTGTCGCGGACAGCCAAGAGACCCAGTACTTC. Residues: CSAVADSQETQYF.